These T cell receptor beta chains were read from a single sample in a study of blood T cell repertoires in COVID-19. The protocol was immunoSEQ multiplex PCR, while the TCRdb copy is restricted to in-frame clones and leaves out a portion. Of under 300,000 clones in the sample, around nine tenths were seen once. The sample taken for sequencing was peripheral blood. The receptors were gathered from a middle-aged woman who had recovered from COVID-19. CDR3s include the opening cysteine and the closing phenylalanine or tryptophan. The order of the fields is clone size, V gene, J gene, CDR3 protein. Expanded clones are given a class, and other clones once, few, many or no size at all.

>-|TRBV19|TRBJ1-5
CASALPRGRGNQPQHF
>few|TRBV14|TRBJ1-1
CASSRRTGRSEAFF
>few|TRBV28|TRBJ1-6
CASRSRGSPLHF
>-|TRBV5-1|TRBJ1-4
CASSLDLASGEKLFF
>-|TRBV7-9|TRBJ1-3
CASSLTLQVHSGNTIYF
>-|TRBV28|TRBJ1-5
CASNLGTGDQPQHF
>-|TRBV7-2|TRBJ1-2
CASRLNINYGYTF
>-|TRBV6-6|TRBJ1-5
CASKSRGSNQPQHF
>-|TRBV2|TRBJ2-5
CASSDRGRGETQYF
>few|TRBV30|TRBJ2-3
CAWSPGFAQYF
>few|TRBV19|TRBJ2-7
CASSSRGAGGSIEQYF
>-|TRBV28|TRBJ1-5
CASSLNPFGQGRGGSYSNQPQHF
>once|TRBV27|TRBJ1-2
CASSAGPGQGTYGYTF
>-|TRBV5-8|TRBJ2-2
CASRGKGARTGELFF
>-|TRBV30|TRBJ1-1
CAWTQDTLNTEAFF
>once|TRBV18|TRBJ2-3
CASSPYEEARPQYF
>-|TRBV15|TRBJ2-7
CATSREAGTYEQYF
>-|TRBV11-2|TRBJ1-1
CASSLDPDRGNTEAFF
>-|TRBV21-1|TRBJ2-3
CASSKEGMRAQYF
>-|TRBV9|TRBJ2-7
CASSLGLAGDEQYF
>-|TRBV28|TRBJ2-7
CASMGGFDGYEQYF
>-|TRBV25-1|TRBJ2-3
CASSGQGLRPDTQYF
>-|TRBV5-6|TRBJ2-3
CASSLELAGADTQYF
>-|TRBV5-5|TRBJ2-7
CASSLSSAGQGSYEQYF
>-|TRBV5-4|TRBJ2-5
CASSLEGQGARETQYF
>-|TRBV13|TRBJ2-5
CASSSDSGRARETQYF
>-|TRBV4-2|TRBJ2-7
CASSQDRTGLYEQYF
>-|TRBV11-2|TRBJ2-5
CASSLRTETQYF
>-|TRBV4-1|TRBJ1-5
CASSLHRGSNQPQHF
>-|TRBV11-3|TRBJ2-7
CASSLESSGRAREQYF
>-|TRBV6-5|TRBJ1-1
CASGGLGVTEAFF
>-|TRBV10-1|TRBJ1-5
CASRGRQDPRSQPQHF
>few|TRBV27|TRBJ1-2
CASSSGTGTYGYTF
>once|TRBV4-1|TRBJ1-5
CASSQGGTDRNQPQHF
>-|TRBV7-2|TRBJ2-1
CASSLGLYAYNEQFF
>-|TRBV6-5|TRBJ2-4
CASSWTSGEPPPIQYF
>few|TRBV28|TRBJ1-2
CAIAWAKGPRGYTF
>-|TRBV18|TRBJ1-1
CASSPGILNTEAFF
>-|TRBV7-9|TRBJ1-6
CASSSLRTGDSPLHF
>many|TRBV2|TRBJ2-7
CASSRQGVGYEQYF
>-|TRBV5-4|TRBJ1-2
CASSPPTGVGYGYTF
>-|TRBV19|TRBJ2-6
CASVRGSGANVLTF
>-|TRBV7-9|TRBJ2-1
CASSSQGVTYNEQFF
>-|TRBV27|TRBJ2-7
CASSSTGSSYEQYF
>-|TRBV15|TRBJ1-5
CATSTSGTDQPQHF
>-|TRBV18|TRBJ2-7
CASSPRQGNYEQYF
>-|TRBV3-1/TRBV3-2|TRBJ2-2
CASSQIRSLNTGELFF
>-|TRBV6-5|TRBJ2-2
CASSRDRAGTGELFF
>-|TRBV3-1/TRBV3-2|TRBJ1-1
CASSQGVVRTEAFF
>-|TRBV4-3|TRBJ1-2
CASSQDPQADYGYTF
>-|TRBV19|TRBJ1-5
CASRLGTGTSSNQPQHF
>-|TRBV3-1/TRBV3-2|TRBJ2-1
CASSHGRTSGLDEQFF
>-|TRBV6-1|TRBJ2-7
CASSERGRQGSYEQYF